The 21 T cell receptor beta chains below were found in one sample sequenced in a study of T cells after yellow fever vaccination. A single record per CDR3 protein comes from TCRdb applying MiXCR to the 5' RACE reads. The sample gives some 150,000 distinct CDR3 sequences, about a tenth of which show up once; approximately 39% is in the top ten. Sequenced here: CD8+ T cells sorted from PBMCs, sampled 45 days after the yellow fever booster vaccination. Receptors originate from a man younger than 30 who received the YFV17D yellow fever vaccine.

This clonotype has ten or more counts. The chain links TRBV6-2 or TRBV6-3 to TRBJ1-5, with 8 bases identical to TRBD1. CDR3 size: 14 residues. Trimming cost V 8 bases and J 7 bases; bases outside gene matches: 10. From germline, CDR1 is MNHEY and CDR2 SVGEGT. CDR3 nucleotides: TGTGCCAGCTCCCTAGGACAGGGCGGACAGCCCCAGCATTTT. Amino acids: CASSLGQGGQPQHF.

This clonotype was counted ten times or more. V and J are TRBV7-9 and TRBJ1-2; 7 bases fit TRBD1. Germline values: CDR1 SEHNR, CDR2 FQNEAQ (reference sequence). The CDR3 spans 14 residues. V dropped 6 bases and J dropped 3; count of bases not matched to a gene: 7. The CDR3 coding sequence is TGTGCCAGCAGACTACAGGGGCCGGACTATGGCTACACCTTC. It codes for CASRLQGPDYGYTF.

The chain links TRBV4-2 to TRBJ1-1; D remains unclear. The CDR3 runs 11 residues. Germline assignment: CDR1 LGHNA and CDR2 YNFKEQ. V gave up 5 bases and J gave up 8 bases, with 9 bases separating them. This chain's CDR3 is CASSSGIEAFF. Written as DNA, the CDR3 is TGTGCCAGCAGCTCCGGGATAGAAGCTTTCTTT.

This clonotype has more than one count but fewer than ten. The rearrangement uses TRBV27 and TRBJ2-7; D ambiguous. The V end was cut by 3 bases, the J end by 2 bases, with 17 bases between. From germline, CDR1 is MNHEY and CDR2 SMNVEV (reference sequence). The CDR3 length is 16 residues. The CDR3 DNA is TGTGCCAGCAGTTTTCTTGGGGTCTCTGGAGCCTACGAGCAGTACTTC. Protein: CASSFLGVSGAYEQYF.

This clonotype has just a few counts. The V gene is TRBV12-3 or TRBV12-4, the J gene TRBJ2-1, with D maybe TRBD2 (5 bases). V was trimmed by 5 bases and J by 6 bases, leaving 20 bases between them. CDR3 length equals 16 residues. The CDR3: CASSPRTELAGNEQFF. As DNA, the CDR3 is TGTGCCAGCAGTCCCCGGACGGAGTTGGCGGGCAATGAGCAGTTCTTC.

This clonotype was recorded at least ten times. V gene TRBV4-3 combines with J gene TRBJ1-1; D unclear. V shed 0 bases and J shed 0 bases, with 5 bases lying between them. CDR1 LGHNA and CDR2 YSLEER come from the germline V gene. The CDR3 runs 14 residues. The DNA for the CDR3 is TGCGCCAGCAGCCAAGACAGTTTGAACACTGAAGCTTTCTTT. It translates to CASSQDSLNTEAFF.

The chain carries TRBV27 and TRBJ2-7; D perhaps matches TRBD2 (5 bases). Germline V gene sequence: CDR1 MNHEY, CDR2 SMNVEV (reference sequence). The CDR3 runs to 15 residues. Trimming cost V 5 bases and J 5 bases, with 19 bases left between them. The chain's CDR3 is CASSPHTTSSDEQYF. The CDR3 nucleotides are TGTGCCAGCAGTCCCCACACCACTAGTAGCGACGAGCAGTACTTC.

The V call is TRBV6-2 or TRBV6-3, the J call TRBJ2-7, with D possibly being TRBD1 or TRBD2 (6 bases each). The CDR3 length is 16 residues. Germline lookup yields CDR1 MNHEY and CDR2 SVGEGT. The V gene lost 8 bases and the J gene lost 3 bases, with 23 bases spanning the gap. In DNA, the CDR3 is TGTGCCAGCTGGAATTTCAGGGGACTCCTACTCTACGAGCAGTACGTC. It specifies CASWNFRGLLLYEQYV.

This clonotype has more than one count but fewer than ten. The V call is TRBV4-1, the J call TRBJ1-2; TRBD1 might be the D (6 bases). The V end lost 6 bases, the J end lost 6 bases, and 17 bases lay between the germline ends. This CDR3 has 14 amino acids. CDR1 and CDR2 (germline): MGHRA, YSYEKL. CDR3 loop: CASRPAPRGDGYTF. As DNA, the CDR3 is TGCGCCAGCAGACCCGCCCCCAGGGGAGATGGCTACACCTTC.

This clonotype was detected only a few times. The chain recombines TRBV7-6 with TRBJ2-7; tentatively, D is TRBD2 (5 bases). The CDR3 has 15 amino acids. Trimming pared 1 base from V and 3 bases from J, leaving 13 bases between. Germline CDR1 SGHVS, CDR2 FNYEAQ. As DNA, the CDR3 is TGTGCCAGCAGCTTAGGTTCTGGCGGAGGCTACGAGCAGTACTTC. Encoded protein: CASSLGSGGGYEQYF.

The rearrangement links TRBV12-3 or TRBV12-4 to TRBJ2-5; 8 bases are a match to TRBD2. The CDR3 covers 11 residues. V dropped 6 bases and J dropped 14; count of bases not matched to a gene: 8. The CDR3 region has the DNA TGTGCCAGCAGGACGGGACTAGTGTATTACTTC. Protein sequence: CASRTGLVYYF.

Only a few counts were recorded for this clonotype. V and J are TRBV13 and TRBJ2-5; 7 bases align to TRBD2. The CDR3 sequence is 16 residues long. The germline V gene has CDR1 PRHDT and CDR2 FYEKMQ (reference sequence). The J segment lost 4 bases and the V segment lost 5 bases, leaving 13 bases of the junction unmatched. The CDR3 sequence: CASSQAGGGARETQYF. Here the CDR3 DNA reads TGTGCCAGCAGCCAAGCGGGCGGGGGAGCTCGAGAGACCCAGTACTTC.

The V gene is TRBV6-2 or TRBV6-3, the J gene TRBJ1-5, with a tentative D call TRBD1 (6 bases). Trimming stripped 3 bases from V and 3 bases from J, with 9 bases between. CDR3 size: 14 residues. Germline V lookup: CDR1 MNHEY, CDR2 SVGEGT. The CDR3 DNA reads TGTGCCAGCAGTTATTGGACAGTCAATCAGCCCCAGCATTTT. This encodes CASSYWTVNQPQHF.

This clonotype has a handful of counts. The chain combines TRBV15 with TRBJ2-1; no clear D. Between the trimmed V and J ends, which lost 0 bases and 0 bases, there was a span of 9 bases. From germline, CDR1 is LNHNV and CDR2 YYDKDF (reference sequence). There are 16 residues in the CDR3. In DNA, the CDR3 is TGTGCCACCAGCAGAGAGGCCCTCGCCTCCTACAATGAGCAGTTCTTC. Its translation: CATSREALASYNEQFF.

This clonotype was seen a few times. This chain uses TRBV4-1 with TRBJ1-1; D gene uncertain. The length of the CDR3 is 12 residues. Trimming shortened V by 2 bases and J by 11 bases, and 12 bases separated the two germline ends. Looked up from germline, CDR1 is MGHRA and CDR2 is YSYEKL. CDR3 loop: CASSQYGIGAFF. The CDR3 region has the DNA TGCGCCAGCAGCCAATACGGGATCGGGGCTTTCTTT.

The table lists this clonotype with a few counts. The V and J genes are TRBV9 and TRBJ2-3; D might be TRBD1 or TRBD2, each matching 5 bases. Germline-derived CDR1 and CDR2 are SGDLS and YYNGEE. The CDR3 consists of 15 residues. The V end lost 0 bases, the J end lost 3 bases, and 11 bases lay between the germline ends. DNA for the CDR3: TGTGCCAGCAGCGTAGTTTCCAGGGAGACAGATACGCAGTATTTT. It specifies CASSVVSRETDTQYF.

The rearrangement uses TRBV19 and TRBJ1-2; D not certain. CDR1 and CDR2 from the germline V gene are LNHDA and SQIVND (reference sequence). V lost 9 bases and J lost 3, with 17 bases in between. The CDR3 length is 14 residues. The DNA of the CDR3 is TGTGCCAGCCAGGACCCGGAGAGGGACTATGGCTACACCTTC. It is translated as CASQDPERDYGYTF.

This clonotype came up many times. The chain recombines TRBV11-2 with TRBJ2-7; 8 bases are shared with TRBD2. This CDR3 has 17 residues. After removal of 3 bases from V and 0 bases from J, the junction contained 10 bases not matched to a gene. Germline values: CDR1 SGHAT, CDR2 FQNNGV. The CDR3 region has the DNA TGTGCCAGCAGCTTTACGTCGACTAGCGATATCTCCTACGAGCAGTACGTC. Its translation is CASSFTSTSDISYEQYV.

The J gene is TRBJ2-1, the V gene TRBV6-2 or TRBV6-3, with a weak D call TRBD2 (6 bases). The CDR3 is 13 amino acids. V dropped 5 bases and J dropped 9 bases, with 14 bases sitting between them. Germline CDR1 is MNHEY and CDR2 is SVGEGT. CDR3 in amino acids: CASSPGDRSEQFF. The DNA for the CDR3 is TGTGCCAGCAGTCCGGGGGACCGGAGTGAGCAGTTCTTC.

V gene TRBV13 combines with J gene TRBJ2-7; D unclear. The V end lost 1 base, the J end lost 6 bases, and 7 bases lay between the germline ends. Germline CDR1 is PRHDT and CDR2 is FYEKMQ (reference sequence). CDR3 length: 12 amino acids. The CDR3 bases are TGTGCCAGCAGCTTAGTGGTCTCCGAGCAGTACTTC. It yields the protein CASSLVVSEQYF.

The chain has TRBV4-1 and TRBJ2-2, with 10 bases aligning to TRBD2. Germline CDR1 reads MGHRA; CDR2 reads YSYEKL. The CDR3 loop spans 15 amino acids. The V gene end was trimmed by 4 bases and the J gene end by 5 bases; junction bases not matched to a gene: 4. CDR3 bases: TGCGCCAGCAGCCTCATGGGACTAGCGACCGGGGAGCTGTTTTTT. Encoded protein: CASSLMGLATGELFF.